This T cell receptor beta chain was found in a study of blood T cell repertoires in COVID-19. Original handling: Estimates of nucleated cell counts were drawn from the amplification of reference gene primers. The assay was immunoSEQ multiplex PCR, and TCRdb's table has in-frame clones only and misses some. D and trimming were read from the DNA, whereas the V and J calls and clone size are those reported in that table. The sample shows approximately 54,000 clones, around nine tenths of them seen only once. The sequence was collected from a man aged 50-59 years with acute or convalescent COVID-19. The sequenced sample consisted of peripheral blood.

CDR3 protein: CASSPGQLNTEAFF. The CDR3 DNA sequence: TGTGCCAGCAGCCCGGGACAGCTGAACACTGAAGCTTTCTTT. The chain is built from TRBV11-3 and TRBJ1-1; 7 bases fit TRBD1. The CDR3 consists of 14 residues. Germline values: CDR1 SGHNT, CDR2 YENEEA. Trimming cost V 5 bases and J 0 bases; bases outside gene matches: 3.